Listed below are T cell receptor beta chains from one sample, sequenced in a study of blood T cell repertoires in COVID-19. Profiled with immunoSEQ multiplex PCR; TCRdb holds only in-frame clones, not every one. The sample has tens of thousands of clones, around 90% seen once. The source material was peripheral blood. The receptors were sampled from a man in his fifties with COVID-19, enrolled during active disease. CDR3s include the opening cysteine and the closing phenylalanine or tryptophan. D genes are given only for firm matches. Where a row states a size, it is once, few, many or the class of an expanded clone; other rows omit it.

d_call j_call clone_size v_call cdr3_aa cdr3_nt
- TRBJ1-3 few TRBV9 CASTGNSGNTIYF TGTGCCAGCACCGGTAACTCTGGAAACACCATATATTTT
TRBD1 TRBJ1-2 - TRBV28 CASSFGTGGNYGYTF TGTGCCAGCAGTTTTGGGACAGGGGGTAACTATGGCTACACCTTC
TRBD1 TRBJ1-5 - TRBV19 CASRSFFKGAQEYSNQPQHF TGTGCCAGTAGATCGTTTTTTAAGGGGGCGCAAGAATATAGCAATCAGCCCCAGCATTTT
TRBD2 TRBJ2-7 - TRBV5-4 CASSLSTGTSVGREQYF TGTGCCAGCAGCTTGAGCACCGGGACTAGCGTGGGGCGCGAGCAGTACTTC
TRBD1 TRBJ1-2 - TRBV11-1 CASSLDETGTLGYTF TGTGCCAGCAGCTTAGACGAGACAGGGACGCTTGGCTACACCTTC
- TRBJ1-2 few TRBV7-8 CASSKGHDYGYTF TGTGCCAGCAGCAAAGGACACGATTATGGCTACACCTTC
TRBD1 TRBJ2-7 - TRBV5-4 CASSLGWDRAYEQYF TGTGCCAGCAGCTTGGGTTGGGACAGGGCGTACGAGCAGTACTTC
TRBD1 TRBJ1-2 - TRBV28 CASSLGGQMKYGYTF TGTGCCAGCAGTTTGGGGGGACAGATGAAGTACGGCTACACCTTC
- TRBJ1-5 - TRBV6-1 CASSEGGRISNQPQHF TGTGCCAGCAGTGAAGGCGGGCGGATTAGCAATCAGCCCCAGCATTTT
TRBD1 TRBJ1-2 - TRBV29-1 CSVAGGAGDGYTF TGCAGCGTTGCAGGGGGCGCGGGCGATGGCTACACCTTC
- TRBJ2-7 - TRBV9 CASSVQGSGASYEQYF TGTGCCAGCAGCGTCCAGGGGAGCGGGGCCTCCTACGAGCAGTACTTC
- TRBJ2-2 - TRBV9 CASSVVAYANTGELFF TGTGCCAGCAGCGTAGTAGCGTACGCGAACACCGGGGAGCTGTTTTTT
- TRBJ2-5 - TRBV5-1 CASSSGVLGETQYF TGCGCCAGCAGCTCAGGGGTTTTAGGGGAGACCCAGTACTTC
TRBD2 TRBJ2-1 - TRBV6-6 CASSYPTSGKYNEQFF TGTGCCAGCAGTTATCCAACTAGCGGAAAATACAATGAGCAGTTCTTC
- TRBJ1-5 - TRBV5-5 CASSLTGQGAQHF TGTGCCAGCAGCTTGACAGGACAAGGGGCCCAGCATTTT
- TRBJ1-1 - TRBV14 CASSQDRVRDGAFF TGTGCCAGCAGCCAAGATAGGGTGCGGGATGGAGCTTTCTTT
- TRBJ1-2 - TRBV10-1 CASNDTTDGYGYTF TGCGCCAGCAATGATACGACAGACGGCTATGGCTACACCTTC
- TRBJ2-2 once TRBV7-2 CASSLVLSNTGELFF TGTGCCAGCAGCTTAGTCCTCTCGAACACCGGGGAGCTGTTTTTT
- TRBJ1-2 - TRBV3-1/TRBV3-2 CASIDRRHGLGGYTF TGTGCCAGCATCGACCGCCGGCACGGGTTGGGTGGCTACACCTTC
- TRBJ2-3 - TRBV28 CASSLGTVADTQYF TGTGCCAGCAGTCTCGGGACTGTCGCAGATACGCAGTATTTT
- TRBJ2-5 once TRBV4-3 CASSQEDWQETQYF TGCGCCAGCAGCCAAGAGGACTGGCAAGAGACCCAGTACTTC
- TRBJ1-3 - TRBV6-5 CASSTGGLSGNTIYF TGTGCCAGCAGCACGGGGGGACTCTCTGGAAACACCATATATTTT
TRBD1 TRBJ2-7 - TRBV3-1/TRBV3-2 CASSHTGGRYEQYF TGTGCCAGCAGCCATACAGGGGGCAGGTACGAGCAGTACTTC
TRBD1 TRBJ2-7 once TRBV19 CASRSGTGPYEQYF TGTGCCAGTAGGTCCGGGACAGGGCCCTACGAGCAGTACTTC
TRBD1 TRBJ2-4 - TRBV29-1 CSVAQGAQAKNIQYF TGCAGCGTTGCACAGGGGGCCCAAGCCAAAAACATTCAGTACTTC
- TRBJ2-7 - TRBV6-5 CASGRQSSYEQYF TGTGCCAGCGGCAGGCAAAGCTCCTACGAGCAGTACTTC
TRBD2 TRBJ2-4 - TRBV5-1 CASSPGLAGAPLAKNIQYF TGCGCCAGCAGCCCGGGACTAGCGGGGGCCCCCCTAGCCAAAAACATTCAGTACTTC
- TRBJ1-1 - TRBV30 CAWSIGGGTEAFF TGTGCCTGGAGTATAGGGGGAGGGACTGAAGCTTTCTTT
- TRBJ1-2 - TRBV7-2 CASSLNKGSPEGYTF TGTGCCAGCAGTCTTAACAAAGGATCCCCGGAGGGCTACACCTTC
TRBD1 TRBJ1-2 - TRBV7-2 CASSQGQGTNYGYTF TGTGCCAGCAGCCAGGGACAGGGCACGAACTATGGCTACACCTTC
- TRBJ2-5 - TRBV5-6 CASSLASGGETQYF TGTGCCAGCAGCTTGGCGAGCGGAGGGGAGACCCAGTACTTC
TRBD2 TRBJ2-1 - TRBV9 CASSVAGGSSYNEQFF TGTGCCAGCAGCGTAGCCGGGGGGAGCTCCTACAATGAGCAGTTCTTC
TRBD2 TRBJ2-3 - TRBV18 CASSLLAGVTDTQYF TGTGCCAGCTCACTACTAGCGGGGGTCACAGATACGCAGTATTTT
- TRBJ2-2 - TRBV5-4 CASSPTGNTGELFF TGTGCCAGCAGCCCAACAGGGAACACCGGGGAGCTGTTTTTT
TRBD2 TRBJ2-3 - TRBV30 CAWRLAGSTDTQYF TGTGCCTGGAGGCTAGCGGGGTCCACAGATACGCAGTATTTT
TRBD1 TRBJ1-1 - TRBV6-5 CASRDSLNTEAFF TGTGCCAGCCGGGACAGTTTGAACACTGAAGCTTTCTTT
TRBD1 TRBJ2-4 - TRBV6-6 CASSYNRGLAKNIQYF TGTGCCAGCAGTTACAACAGGGGGCTTGCCAAAAACATTCAGTACTTC
- TRBJ2-3 - TRBV7-3 CASSLSGWGTDTQYF TGTGCCAGCAGCTTAAGCGGGTGGGGCACAGATACGCAGTATTTT
TRBD2 TRBJ2-3 - TRBV7-8 CASSLVQRGGSTDTQYF TGTGCCAGCAGCTTAGTCCAGCGGGGGGGTAGCACAGATACGCAGTATTTT
TRBD1 TRBJ1-5 - TRBV20-1 CSASLGTGVQPQHF TGCAGTGCTAGTCTGGGGACAGGGGTTCAGCCCCAGCATTTT
- TRBJ1-5 - TRBV6-1 CASSEGAAVYGNQPQHF TGTGCCAGCAGTGAAGGGGCAGCCGTATATGGCAATCAGCCCCAGCATTTT
TRBD2 TRBJ2-1 - TRBV3-1/TRBV3-2 CARSQVAGGPGYNEQFF TGTGCCCGCAGCCAAGTAGCGGGGGGGCCGGGGTACAATGAGCAGTTCTTC
TRBD1 TRBJ1-3 - TRBV6-5 CASNPGGTSSTIYF TGTGCCAGCAACCCAGGGGGCACTTCGTCCACCATATATTTT
TRBD1 TRBJ1-2 - TRBV19 CASSIEDRGSYGYTF TGTGCCAGTAGTATAGAGGACAGGGGCAGCTATGGCTACACCTTC
TRBD1 TRBJ2-3 - TRBV11-3 CASSLNDRGLMPDTQYF TGTGCCAGCAGCTTAAATGACAGGGGCCTAATGCCAGATACGCAGTATTTT